One TCR beta chain is described in this entry. The antigen is undetermined. These data are taken from a study of radiotherapy plus CTLA-4 blockade in lung cancer. Whole-study context: Objective responses were documented in about 19% of patients, with disease control in approximately 31%. General observations from the study: Tumor-origin TCR clones grew in blood after radiotherapy plus ipilimumab. The best prediction of response reportedly came from early blood T cell clone dynamics, with interferon-beta.

The data were produced by immunoSEQ multiplex PCR, yet TCRdb's version contains in-frame clones alone and is incomplete. The sample has approximately 40,000 clones, 55% to 75% seen once. Patients had chemo-refractory metastatic non-small-cell lung cancer and received focal radiation plus CTLA-4 blockade that used ipilimumab. The CDR3 is made up of 12 amino acids. V lost 7 bases and J 4 bases, leaving 10 bases between the germline ends. Germline V gene data show CDR1 as MNHNY and CDR2 as SVGAGI (reference sequence). The sequencing here drew on peripheral blood, taken from a patient treated with radiotherapy plus ipilimumab. This chain uses TRBV6-6 with TRBJ1-2; D call uncertain. The receptor was derived from a human donor with non-small cell lung cancer who had stable disease on radiotherapy plus ipilimumab. CDR3 protein: CASKEVGYGYTF. The CDR3 bases are TGTGCCAGCAAGGAGGTTGGCTATGGCTACACCTTC.